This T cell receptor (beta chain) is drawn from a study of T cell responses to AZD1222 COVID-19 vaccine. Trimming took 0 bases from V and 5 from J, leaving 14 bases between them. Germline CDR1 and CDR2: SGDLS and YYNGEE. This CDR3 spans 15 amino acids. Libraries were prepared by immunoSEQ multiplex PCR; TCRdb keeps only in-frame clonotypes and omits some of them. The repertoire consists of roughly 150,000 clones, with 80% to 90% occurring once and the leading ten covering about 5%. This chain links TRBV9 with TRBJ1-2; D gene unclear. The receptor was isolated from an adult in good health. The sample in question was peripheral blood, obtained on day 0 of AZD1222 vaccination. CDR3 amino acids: CASSVDPTALYGYTF. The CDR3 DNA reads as TGTGCCAGCAGCGTAGATCCCACGGCGTTGTATGGCTACACCTTC.